A selection of T cell receptor beta chains follows, all from one sample in a study of multiple sclerosis patients with progressive multifocal leukoencephalopathy. Repertoires were generated with immunoSEQ multiplex PCR, while TCRdb's copy carries only in-frame clones and drops some. The data contain about 32,000 clones, approximately 92% of them singletons. Sequencing was performed on PBMCs. The receptor source for this set is a man aged 30 to 39 with multiple sclerosis. Each CDR3 is given with its conserved first and last residue. A D gene is named only where the DNA matches it firmly. The size field is filled for only some rows; it gives once, few, many or a size class.

V gene,J gene,D gene,clone size,CDR3 DNA,CDR3 protein
TRBV10-3,TRBJ1-5,.,.,TGTGCCATCAGTGAATACGGCGATAGCAATCAGCCCCAGCATTTT,CAISEYGDSNQPQHF
TRBV19,TRBJ2-1,TRBD2,.,TGTGCCAGTAGTGCGCGGACTAGCGGGAGAAAGAATGAGCAGTTCTTC,CASSARTSGRKNEQFF
TRBV5-6,TRBJ2-2,TRBD2,.,TGTGCCAGCATAGGCCTTCGGGAGGGGAGGGCCACCGGGGAGCTGTTTTTT,CASIGLREGRATGELFF
TRBV6-1,TRBJ1-1,TRBD1,.,TGTGCCAGCATTGGGACAGGGTACACTGAAGCTTTCTTT,CASIGTGYTEAFF
TRBV7-3,TRBJ1-3,.,.,TGCGCCAGCAGCTCCCCGGGCGGGGTTGGGGACACCATATATTTT,CASSSPGGVGDTIYF
TRBV10-3,TRBJ2-3,.,.,TGTGCCATCAGCCAAGGGTCACGATTCCCAGATACGCAGTATTTT,CAISQGSRFPDTQYF
TRBV29-1,TRBJ2-5,TRBD2,.,TGCAGCGTTCGCGGGAGGGGAGAGACCCAGTACTTC,CSVRGRGETQYF
TRBV7-9,TRBJ2-2,.,.,TGTGCCAGCAGGCCCTCCCCTACCGGGGAGCTGTTTTTT,CASRPSPTGELFF
TRBV5-1,TRBJ2-7,.,.,TGCGCCAGCAGCTCGGACCTTTGGGCTTACGAGCAGTACTTC,CASSSDLWAYEQYF
TRBV19,TRBJ1-2,TRBD1,once,TGTGCCAGTAGTCAAGACAGGGGGAATTACTATGGCTACACCTTC,CASSQDRGNYYGYTF
TRBV7-9,TRBJ2-1,.,.,TGTGCCAGCAGCCAGACGAATGAGCAGTTCTTC,CASSQTNEQFF
TRBV7-9,TRBJ2-7,.,.,TGTGCCAGCAGCTTAGTGGTGGGGGGCGGCTACGAGCAGTACTTC,CASSLVVGGGYEQYF
TRBV13,TRBJ1-1,TRBD1,.,TGTGCCAGCAGCCTTTCGGGACAGGGATTCTCCGAAGCTTTCTTT,CASSLSGQGFSEAFF
TRBV11-3,TRBJ1-6,TRBD1,.,TGTGCCAGCAGCATAACGACAGGGTCACCCCTCCACTTT,CASSITTGSPLHF
TRBV25-1,TRBJ1-2,.,.,TGTGCCAGCAGTGCCTCGCTCTATGGCTACACCTTC,CASSASLYGYTF
TRBV19,TRBJ2-4,TRBD2,.,TGTGCCAGTGCTGAGGCGGGGACTACCAAAAACATTCAGTACTTC,CASAEAGTTKNIQYF
TRBV10-2,TRBJ2-3,.,.,TGCGCCAGCAGTGAAGGTCTTGCAGCAACGCAGTATTTT,CASSEGLAATQYF
TRBV7-3,TRBJ2-2,TRBD2,.,TGTGCCAGCAGCTTAATTAGGCGGGAGGGCCGCGGGGAGCTGTTTTTT,CASSLIRREGRGELFF
TRBV6-5,TRBJ2-5,.,few,TGTGCCAGCAGCCGGGACTGGAAACAAGAGACCCAGTACTTC,CASSRDWKQETQYF
TRBV7-6,TRBJ2-7,.,.,TGTGCCAGCAGCTTGTTGTTCTCTGGCGAAGGGTACGAGCAGTACTTC,CASSLLFSGEGYEQYF
TRBV2,TRBJ2-5,.,.,TGTGCCAGCAGTGGGCGGGGTGCCATTGCGGCCCAGTACTTC,CASSGRGAIAAQYF
TRBV27,TRBJ2-7,TRBD2,.,TGTGCCAGCAGTCCCCAAGGGGCGGGAGCCTGGTACGAGCAGTACTTC,CASSPQGAGAWYEQYF
TRBV9,TRBJ2-6,.,.,TGTGCCAGCAGGGCGCTGGGGACTGGGGCCAACGTCCTGACTTTC,CASRALGTGANVLTF
TRBV2,TRBJ2-1,.,.,TGTGCCAGCAGTCACAGTCGGCGGAAAGGGGATGAGCAGTTCTTC,CASSHSRRKGDEQFF
TRBV27,TRBJ2-2,.,.,TGTGCCAGCAGTCCCTCCGGAAAACCCGGGGAGCTGTTTTTT,CASSPSGKPGELFF
TRBV6-5,TRBJ1-4,.,.,TGTGCCAGCAGTTACTCGACGGGGCGAGTTGAAAAACTGTTTTTT,CASSYSTGRVEKLFF
TRBV6-5,TRBJ2-7,.,.,TGTGCCAGCAGTTCGAGGGGCGAGCAGTACTTC,CASSSRGEQYF
TRBV4-3,TRBJ2-3,TRBD2,once,TGCGCCAGCAGCCAAGGGGCTAGCGGGAGCCCAGATACGCAGTATTTT,CASSQGASGSPDTQYF
TRBV11-2,TRBJ2-3,TRBD2,.,TGTGCCAGCGGCGGACTAGCGGGAATCACAGATACGCAGTATTTT,CASGGLAGITDTQYF
TRBV27,TRBJ2-5,TRBD2,.,TGTGCCAGCAGTTTCGGGGGGCAAGAGACCCAGTACTTC,CASSFGGQETQYF
TRBV7-3,TRBJ2-2,TRBD1,.,TGTGCCAGCAGCCCTAGGCCCAGGGACAGGGTGATCGGGGAGCTGTTTTTT,CASSPRPRDRVIGELFF
TRBV7-2,TRBJ1-1,.,.,TGTGCCAGCAGCCCCCCCGGGCTGGGCACTGAAGCTTTCTTT,CASSPPGLGTEAFF
TRBV10-3,TRBJ2-3,TRBD2,.,TGTGCCATCAGTGAGGGAGGTGGGGGGGGCACAGATACGCAGTATTTT,CAISEGGGGGTDTQYF
TRBV27,TRBJ2-1,.,.,TGTGCCAGCAGGCCCGGGACGGAGCATAGTGAGCAGTTCTTC,CASRPGTEHSEQFF
TRBV6-5,TRBJ2-3,.,once,TGTGCCAGCAGTTCGCAAACTGACACAGATACGCAGTATTTT,CASSSQTDTDTQYF